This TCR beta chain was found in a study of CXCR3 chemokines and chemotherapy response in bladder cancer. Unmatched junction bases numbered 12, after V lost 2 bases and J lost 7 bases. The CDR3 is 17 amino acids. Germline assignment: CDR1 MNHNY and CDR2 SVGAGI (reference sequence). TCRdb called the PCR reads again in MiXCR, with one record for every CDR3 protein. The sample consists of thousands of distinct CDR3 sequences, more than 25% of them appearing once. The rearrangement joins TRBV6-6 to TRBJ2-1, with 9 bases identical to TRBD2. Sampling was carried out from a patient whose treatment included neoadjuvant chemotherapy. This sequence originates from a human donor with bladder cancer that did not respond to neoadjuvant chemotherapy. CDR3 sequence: CASSYPTAGGAGNEQFF. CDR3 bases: TGTGCCAGCAGTTACCCGACCGCGGGGGGGGCTGGGAATGAGCAGTTCTTC.